This T cell receptor (beta chain) was recorded in a study of CD8+CD57+ T cells in acquired aplastic anemia. In the study overall: Sorted CD4+ and CD8+ cells gave a mean 3.2 ug DNA, range roughly 0.18 to 30 ug.

Germline V lookup: CDR1 WNHNN, CDR2 SYGVQD (reference sequence). The V end was cut by 6 bases, the J end by 0 bases, with 12 bases between. This CDR3 has 15 amino acids. Whole-study results and caveats: Comparison of patients with controls identified approximately 28 shared CD8+ CDR3 sequences.

This clonotype occurred many times. Its antigen is still unknown. Patients included in sequencing had previously demonstrated CD8+CD57+ cell expansion by flow cytometry. Everyone among the patients had severe acquired aplastic anemia. Sampling of blood occurred while the patients had still received no therapy. Using genomic DNA as the template, TCR beta VDJ and CDR3 profiling was carried out. Each CDR3 protein is one row after TCRdb ran MiXCR on the reads. The data show around 200,000 distinct CDR3 sequences, 45% to 60% seen once. Material for sequencing was sorted CD4+, CD8+, or CD8+CD57+ T cells (not recorded which) from PBMCs. The chain couples TRBV10-1 to TRBJ2-1; no reliable D call. The sequence came from a human donor with aplastic anemia. In DNA form, the CDR3 reads TGCGCCAGCAGCCTTAGAAGGGACTCCTACAATGAGCAGTTCTTC. This gives the protein CASSLRRDSYNEQFF.